This T cell receptor beta chain was recovered during a study of shared clonotypes between healthy human individuals. Findings and limits, study-wide: Among donors, the sharing of clonotypes was expected to be influenced by sequencing depth.

Naive CD8 isolation took CD45RO-negative cells positively selected for CCR7 and excluded terminally differentiated effector memory CD45RA+ cells. Regarding this clone: What it recognizes is unknown.

Profiled with immunoSEQ multiplex PCR; TCRdb holds only in-frame clones, not every one. The repertoire holds millions of clones, with around 96% as singletons. The receptor's source is a man aged 18 to 30 in good health. Sequencing was done on a sample of naive CD8+ T cells sorted from blood.

CDR3 amino acids: CATSRDPQREDSYEQYF. The DNA for the CDR3 is TGTGCCACCAGCAGAGATCCCCAGCGGGAAGACTCCTACGAGCAGTACTTC. The J gene is TRBJ2-7, the V gene TRBV15, with 7 nucleotides matching TRBD2. CDR3 size: 17 residues. Looked up from germline, CDR1 is LNHNV and CDR2 is YYDKDF (reference sequence). The V gene end was trimmed by 0 bases and the J gene end by 0 bases; junction bases not matched to a gene: 8.